A single sample gave rise to the 2 T cell receptor beta chains below, sequenced in a study of post-analysis software for immune sequencing data. Study-level findings and limits: In patients, TRBV5-6, TRBV5-1 and TRBV20-1 belonged to about five TRBV segments found more frequently than in controls.

Incorporated into the TCR beta cDNA libraries were unique molecular identifiers, which served to reduce PCR and sequencing biases. TCRdb fed the PCR reads into MiXCR, producing one record per CDR3 protein. This repertoire shows about half a million distinct CDR3 sequences, around 36% found once; its top ten account for about 6%. What these receptors recognize is not known. The material sequenced was blood. All receptors come from a girl under 18 with multiple sclerosis.

The chain has TRBV9 and TRBJ1-2, with D maybe TRBD1 (6 bases). Per germline, CDR1 SGDLS and CDR2 YYNGEE. There are 15 residues in the CDR3. Trimming took off 3 bases at V and 3 bases at J, with 15 bases between the two ends. The CDR3 nucleotides read TGTGCCAGCAGCGCCGGACAGCGTCACTACTATGGCTACACCTTC. Protein sequence: CASSAGQRHYYGYTF.

Points on this clonotype: The conserved final phenylalanine or tryptophan is absent from the CDR3, which likely points to a read error. This chain joins TRBV6-5 and TRBJ1-2; 9 bases agree with TRBD1. The CDR3 is made up of 15 amino acids. The germline V gene has CDR1 MNHEY and CDR2 SVGAGI. V lost 5 bases, J lost 2 bases, and 6 bases stayed unmatched. The DNA for the CDR3 is TGTGCCAGCAGTATCGCGACAGGGGGAAACTATGGCTACACCATC. This codes for CASSIATGGNYGYTI.